Presented here are 8 T cell receptor beta chains from one specimen sequenced in a study of cytomegalovirus exposure and HLA in healthy donors. The PCR used 60 Vbeta and 13 Jbeta primers. Profiled with immunoSEQ multiplex PCR; TCRdb holds only in-frame clones, not every one. Among around 150,000 clones, approximately 78% were seen once, and the ten largest hold more than 0.9%. Material: PBMCs. These TCRs come from a girl aged 2-10 years in good health and CMV-seropositive.

The V gene is TRBV6-5, the J gene TRBJ2-7; D is uncertain. The germline CDR1 and CDR2 sequences are MNHEY and SVGAGI. The CDR3 is 12 residues long. The germline V and J ends were trimmed by 5 bases and 0 bases, with 5 bases remaining between them. CDR3 amino acids: CASSRSSYEQYF. The CDR3 bases are TGTGCCAGCAGTCGGAGCTCCTACGAGCAGTACTTC.

The CDR3 nucleotides read TGTGCCAGCTCGGGAAACACCATATATTTT. Translating gives CASSGNTIYF. The V gene is TRBV11-2, the J gene TRBJ1-3; D gene uncertain. The germline V gene encodes CDR1 SGHAT and CDR2 FQNNGV. Trimming took off 8 bases at V and 4 bases at J, with 3 bases between the two ends. The length of the CDR3 is 10 residues.

This CDR3 reads CASSPAVNEKLFF. Here the CDR3 DNA reads TGTGCCAGCAGCCCAGCGGTTAATGAAAAACTGTTTTTT. This chain connects TRBV14 to TRBJ1-4; D unresolved. This CDR3 has 13 amino acids. Between the trimmed V and J ends, which lost 4 bases and 4 bases, there was a span of 7 bases. Germline CDR1 is SGHDN and CDR2 is FVKESK.

Concerning this clone: The sample contains more than one DNA sequence encoding this CDR3. The rearrangement links TRBV5-1 to TRBJ2-3; no reliable D call. Germline V gives CDR1 SGHRS, CDR2 YFSETQ. The CDR3 runs to 13 residues. The V gene lost 0 bases and the J gene lost 0 bases, with 2 bases spanning the gap. CDR3 nucleotides: TGCGCCAGCAGCTTGGCTAGCACAGATACGCAGTATTTT. Translated, it gives CASSLASTDTQYF.

The DNA of the CDR3 is TGTGCCAGCAGTAGCAGGGGAGATGTGGTCTACGAGCAGTACTTC. Translation: CASSSRGDVVYEQYF. The chain joins TRBV27 to TRBJ2-7; a possible D gene is TRBD1 (6 bases). Germline V CDR1 and CDR2: MNHEY, SMNVEV (reference sequence). V was trimmed by 5 bases and J by 3 bases, leaving 17 bases between them. This CDR3 is built from 15 residues.

The rearrangement uses TRBV19 and TRBJ2-1; 13 bases match TRBD2. Germline trimming cut 6 bases from V and 4 bases from J; bases unmatched to any gene: 3. The CDR3 covers 15 residues. Germline CDR1 reads LNHDA; CDR2 reads SQIVND (reference sequence). The CDR3, as DNA: TGTGCCAGTAGGACGACTAGCGGGGGGTACAATGAGCAGTTCTTC. It encodes CASRTTSGGYNEQFF.

The gene calls are TRBV7-6 and TRBJ1-1, with 9 bases that match TRBD1. V dropped 5 bases and J dropped 4; count of bases not matched to a gene: 8. Germline V CDR1 and CDR2: SGHVS, FNYEAQ. The CDR3 extends over 15 amino acids. The CDR3 sequence is CASSISGTGRTEAFF. The CDR3 region has the DNA TGTGCCAGCAGCATATCCGGGACAGGGCGCACTGAAGCTTTCTTT.

J is TRBJ2-1 and V is TRBV7-3; TRBD2 aligns across 11 bases. Trimming cost V 1 base and J 1 base; bases outside gene matches: 15. The CDR3 is 21 residues long. Per the germline V gene, CDR1 is SGHTA and CDR2 is FQGTGA. The CDR3 DNA is TGTGCCAGCAGCTTAAACCCTCGGACTAGCGGGTGGACCTCATCCTACAATGAGCAGTTCTTC. This sequence encodes CASSLNPRTSGWTSSYNEQFF.